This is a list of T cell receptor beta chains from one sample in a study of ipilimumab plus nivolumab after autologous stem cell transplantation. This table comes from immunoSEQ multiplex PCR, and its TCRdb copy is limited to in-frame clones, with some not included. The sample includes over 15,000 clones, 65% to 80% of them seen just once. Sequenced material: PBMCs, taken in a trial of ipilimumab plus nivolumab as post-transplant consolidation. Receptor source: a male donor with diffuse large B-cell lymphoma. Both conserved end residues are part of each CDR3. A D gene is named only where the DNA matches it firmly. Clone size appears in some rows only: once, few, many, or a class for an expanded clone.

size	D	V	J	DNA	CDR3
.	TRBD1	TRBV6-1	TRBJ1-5	TGTGCCAGCAGTACAGGGGGAGGCAATCAGCCCCAGCATTTT	CASSTGGGNQPQHF
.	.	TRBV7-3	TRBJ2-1	TGTGCCAGCAGCTCGAGATGGACTGGGGTATACAATGAGCAGTTCTTC	CASSSRWTGVYNEQFF
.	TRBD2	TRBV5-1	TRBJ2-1	TGCGCCAGCAGCTTGGTTCCTCTAGCGGGGGGGCAGCTAGGGTCCTACAATGAGCAGTTCTTC	CASSLVPLAGGQLGSYNEQFF
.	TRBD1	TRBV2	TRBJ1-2	TGTGCCAGCAGACAAGGGGACAGGGTTATCTATGGCTACACCTTC	CASRQGDRVIYGYTF
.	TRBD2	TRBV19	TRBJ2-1	TGTGCCAGTAGTATTACGGCCGCGGGGGTGCGGAATGAGCAGTTCTTC	CASSITAAGVRNEQFF
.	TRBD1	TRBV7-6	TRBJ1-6	TGTGCCAGCAGCCCGACAGGGGGAAATTCACCCCTCCACTTT	CASSPTGGNSPLHF
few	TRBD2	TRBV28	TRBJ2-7	TGTGCCAGCACTATGGCGGGGGGGCCCGAGCAGTACTTC	CASTMAGGPEQYF
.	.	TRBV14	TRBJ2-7	TGTGCCAGCAGCCCGGGACGGTTCTACGAGCAGTACTTC	CASSPGRFYEQYF
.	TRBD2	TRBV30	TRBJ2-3	TGTGCCTGGAGAGCAAAGGGACTAGCGGGGGGGCGCGTTGATACGCAGTATTTT	CAWRAKGLAGGRVDTQYF
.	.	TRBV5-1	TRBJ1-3	TGCGCCAGCAGCCGAGCTAGGAGCGACTCTGGAAACACCATATATTTT	CASSRARSDSGNTIYF
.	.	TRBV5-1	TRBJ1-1	TGCGCCAGCAGCTCCCCGGGAAACACTGAAGCTTTCTTT	CASSSPGNTEAFF
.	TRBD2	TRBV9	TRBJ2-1	TGTGCCAGCAGCGTGACTAGCGTATCGACTGAGCAGTTCTTC	CASSVTSVSTEQFF
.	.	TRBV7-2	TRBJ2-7	TGTGCCAGCAGCTCTTCGGCGGGGCCTAGTTTACTCGCGCGGGAGCAGTACTTC	CASSSSAGPSLLAREQYF